The 6 T cell receptor beta chains presented below share a single source sample, sequenced in a study of blood T cell repertoires in COVID-19. Libraries were prepared by immunoSEQ multiplex PCR; TCRdb keeps only in-frame clonotypes and omits some of them. The sample lists hundreds of thousands of clones; about four fifths were seen once. Sequenced sample: peripheral blood. Receptors originate from a woman between 45 and 60 years old with acute or convalescent COVID-19.

V is TRBV28 and J is TRBJ2-3, with 8 bases aligning to TRBD2. Trimming removed 4 bases from V and 4 bases from J; junction bases left unmatched: 7. CDR3 length: 15 amino acids. CDR1 MDHEN and CDR2 SYDVKM come from the germline V gene. For the CDR3, the DNA is TGTGCCAGCAGTTCTGTAGCGGGAACGGCAGATACGCAGTATTTT. It codes for CASSSVAGTADTQYF.

The J gene is TRBJ2-3, the V gene TRBV9; 7 positions match TRBD2. The CDR3 is 18 residues long. CDR1 and CDR2 (germline): SGDLS, YYNGEE. With 9 bases clipped from V and 1 base from J, the junction kept 20 bases outside the gene matches. The CDR3 sequence is CAKTSVRLADHCTDTQYF. DNA of the CDR3: TGTGCCAAGACCTCAGTTCGGCTAGCGGACCATTGCACAGATACGCAGTATTTT. Based on the CDR3 plus reference TRBV9 and TRBJ2-3, the full variable domain is DSGVTQTPKHLITATGQRVTLRCSPRSGDLSVYWYQQSLDQGLQFLIQYYNGEERAKGNILERFSAQQFPDLHSELNLSSLELGDSALYFCAKTSVRLADHCTDTQYFGPGTRLTVL.

Points on this clone: This sample includes further DNA sequences coding for the same CDR3. V and J are TRBV18 and TRBJ2-7; D is undetermined. Germline assignment: CDR1 KGHSH and CDR2 LQKENI. With 1 base removed from V and 2 bases from J, the gap between germline ends came to 6 bases. The CDR3 is 13 residues long. CDR3 region: CASSPRATYEQYF. CDR3 sequence (DNA): TGTGCCAGCTCACCACGGGCAACCTACGAGCAGTACTTC.

This clone has just one count. The CDR3 region is CASSYLMNTEAFF. In nucleotides, the CDR3 is TGTGCCAGCAGTTACTTAATGAACACTGAAGCTTTCTTT. This rearrangement joins TRBV6-6 to TRBJ1-1; unclear D gene. Germline V gives CDR1 MNHNY, CDR2 SVGAGI (reference sequence). The CDR3 has 13 residues. V was pared by 1 base and J by 0 bases, with 3 bases between.

V gene TRBV28 combines with J gene TRBJ2-7; 9 bases match TRBD2. Germline trimming cut 8 bases from V and 3 bases from J; bases unmatched to any gene: 17. Germline assignment: CDR1 MDHEN and CDR2 SYDVKM. CDR3 length: 17 residues. The CDR3: CASSPLGLAGIGYEQYF. CDR3 coding DNA: TGTGCCAGCTCGCCTTTGGGGCTAGCGGGAATCGGCTACGAGCAGTACTTC. Full variable domain (outside the CDR3, taken from reference TRBV28 and TRBJ2-7): DVKVTQSSRYLVKRTGEKVFLECVQDMDHENMFWYRQDPGLGLRLIYFSYDVKMKEKGDIPEGYSVSREKKERFSLILESASTNQTSMYLCASSPLGLAGIGYEQYFGPGTRLTVT.

Concerning this clone itself: Within the sample, other DNA sequences also encode this same CDR3. The chain links TRBV24-1 to TRBJ2-2, with D possibly being TRBD2 (6 bases). Germline loops: CDR1 KGHDR, CDR2 SFDVKD. The CDR3 loop spans 14 amino acids. V lost 8 bases, J lost 2 bases, and 11 bases lay in between. The CDR3 protein is CATMGGLNTGELFF. The CDR3 region has the DNA TGTGCCACCATGGGGGGATTAAACACCGGGGAGCTGTTTTTT.